This T cell receptor beta chain derives from a study of shared clonotypes between healthy human individuals. Germline V gives CDR1 SQVTM, CDR2 ANQGSEA. Trimming took off 0 bases at V and 2 bases at J, with 16 bases between the two ends. The CDR3 spans 16 residues. Measured with immunoSEQ multiplex PCR; TCRdb has only the in-frame clones, and not every one. Of about 1.1 million clones listed, approximately 77% are singletons. This TCR came from a man aged 18 to 29 in good health. Some clones in this sample may be carry-over from other donors' samples. The chain carries TRBV29-1 and TRBJ2-5; D is perhaps TRBD1 or TRBD2 (5 bases each). What was sequenced was memory CD4+ T cells from PBMCs. Sample subset: CD45RA-negative fraction. The CDR3 DNA reads as TGCAGCGTTGAAGATCCGCTGGGACGGCATCAAGAGACCCAGTACTTC. This codes for CSVEDPLGRHQETQYF.